This T cell receptor beta chain stems from a study of PD-1 blockade in classical Hodgkin lymphoma. All the patients suffered relapse after autologous stem cell transplantation, and brentuximab vedotin exposure differed. Only in-frame clones appear in the TCRdb table, and some are missing; sequencing was by immunoSEQ multiplex PCR. Among tens of thousands of clones listed, roughly 70% were seen once. CDR3 size: 15 residues. Between the trimmed V and J ends, which lost 4 bases and 7 bases, there was a span of 18 bases. Germline V lookup: CDR1 SGHRS, CDR2 YFSETQ. The sample here was peripheral blood mononuclear cells (PBMCs), taken at baseline. This sequence originates from a human donor with classical Hodgkin lymphoma. The chain recombines TRBV5-1 with TRBJ2-4; the D gene is possibly TRBD1 (6 bases). The CDR3 DNA reads TGCGCCAGCAGCCCCTGGGACATTTCTACTAACATTCAGTACTTC. Protein product: CASSPWDISTNIQYF.